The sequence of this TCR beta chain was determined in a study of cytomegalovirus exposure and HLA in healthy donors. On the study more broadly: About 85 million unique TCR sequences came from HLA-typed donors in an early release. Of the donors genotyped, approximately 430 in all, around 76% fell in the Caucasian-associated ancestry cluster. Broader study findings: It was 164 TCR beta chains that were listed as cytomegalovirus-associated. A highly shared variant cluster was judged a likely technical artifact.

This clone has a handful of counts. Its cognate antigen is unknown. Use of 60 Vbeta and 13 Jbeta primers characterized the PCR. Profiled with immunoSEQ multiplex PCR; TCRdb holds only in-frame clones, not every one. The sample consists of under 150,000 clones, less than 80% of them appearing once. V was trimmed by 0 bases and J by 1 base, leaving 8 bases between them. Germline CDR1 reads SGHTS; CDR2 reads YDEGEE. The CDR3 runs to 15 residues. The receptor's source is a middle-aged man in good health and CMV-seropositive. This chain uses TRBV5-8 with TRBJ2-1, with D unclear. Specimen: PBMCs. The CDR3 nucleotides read TGTGCCAGCAGCTTGGGGCGGTTTTCCTACAATGAGCAGTTCTTC. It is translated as CASSLGRFSYNEQFF.